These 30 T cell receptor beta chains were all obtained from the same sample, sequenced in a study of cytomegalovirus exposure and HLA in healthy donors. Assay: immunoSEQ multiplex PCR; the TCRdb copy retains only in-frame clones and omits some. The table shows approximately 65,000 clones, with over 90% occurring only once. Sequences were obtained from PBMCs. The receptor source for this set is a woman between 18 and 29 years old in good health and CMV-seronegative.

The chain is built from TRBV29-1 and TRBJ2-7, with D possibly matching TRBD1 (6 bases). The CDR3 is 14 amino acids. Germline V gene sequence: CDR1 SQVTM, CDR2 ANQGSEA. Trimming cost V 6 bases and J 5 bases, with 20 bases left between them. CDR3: CSVGTGFPGDEQYF. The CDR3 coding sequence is TGCAGCGTAGGAACAGGGTTTCCCGGGGACGAGCAGTACTTC.

The chain's CDR3 is CASSQDLLKYAEGYTF. In DNA form, the CDR3 reads TGTGCCAGCAGCCAAGATCTTTTGAAGTACGCGGAGGGCTACACCTTC. The rearrangement uses TRBV4-2 and TRBJ1-2; D not resolved. Germline CDR1 LGHNA, CDR2 YNFKEQ. The CDR3 runs 16 residues. The ends were cut back, 0 bases at V and 8 bases at J, with 19 bases in the middle.

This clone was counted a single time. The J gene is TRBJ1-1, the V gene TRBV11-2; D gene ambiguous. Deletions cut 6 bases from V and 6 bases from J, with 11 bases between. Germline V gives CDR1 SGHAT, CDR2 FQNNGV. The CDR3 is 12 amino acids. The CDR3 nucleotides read TGTGCCAGCAGACATTTCGGGGCTGAAGCTTTCTTT. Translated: CASRHFGAEAFF.

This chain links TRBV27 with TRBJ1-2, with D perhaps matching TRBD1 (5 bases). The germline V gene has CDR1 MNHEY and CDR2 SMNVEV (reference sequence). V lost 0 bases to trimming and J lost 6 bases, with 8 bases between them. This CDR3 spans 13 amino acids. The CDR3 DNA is TGTGCCAGCAGTTTATCAGGGGTGAATGGCTACACCTTC. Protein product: CASSLSGVNGYTF.

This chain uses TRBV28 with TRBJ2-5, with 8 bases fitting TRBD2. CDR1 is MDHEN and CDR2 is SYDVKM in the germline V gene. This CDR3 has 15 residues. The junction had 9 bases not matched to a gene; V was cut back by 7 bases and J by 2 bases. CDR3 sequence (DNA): TGTGCCAGCATGCAATCAGGACTAGCTCAAGAGACCCAGTACTTC. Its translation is CASMQSGLAQETQYF.

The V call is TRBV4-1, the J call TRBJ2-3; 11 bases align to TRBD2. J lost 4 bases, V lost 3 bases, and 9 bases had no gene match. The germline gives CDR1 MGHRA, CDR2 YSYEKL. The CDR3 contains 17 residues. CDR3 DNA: TGCGCCAGCAGCCAGCTTTTAGCGGGGGGGCCTTCAGATACGCAGTATTTT. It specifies CASSQLLAGGPSDTQYF.

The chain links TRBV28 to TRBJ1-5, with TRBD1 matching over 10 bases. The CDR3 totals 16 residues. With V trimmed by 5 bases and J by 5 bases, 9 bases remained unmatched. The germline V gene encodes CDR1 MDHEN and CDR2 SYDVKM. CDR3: CASSRRGQGTHQPQHF. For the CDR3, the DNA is TGTGCCAGCAGTCGTCGGGGACAGGGGACCCATCAGCCCCAGCATTTT.

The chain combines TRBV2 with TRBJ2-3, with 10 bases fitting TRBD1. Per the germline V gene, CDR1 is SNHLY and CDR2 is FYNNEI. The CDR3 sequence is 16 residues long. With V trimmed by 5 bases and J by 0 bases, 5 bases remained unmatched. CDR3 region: CASSRTGGTSTDTQYF. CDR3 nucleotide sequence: TGTGCCAGCAGTAGGACAGGGGGGACTAGCACAGATACGCAGTATTTT.

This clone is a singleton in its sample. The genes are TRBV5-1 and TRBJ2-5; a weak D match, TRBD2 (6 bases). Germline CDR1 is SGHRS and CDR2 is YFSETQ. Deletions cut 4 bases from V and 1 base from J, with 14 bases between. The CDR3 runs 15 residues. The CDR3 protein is CASSHRRALQETQYF. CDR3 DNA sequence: TGCGCCAGCAGCCACAGGAGGGCCCTCCAAGAGACCCAGTACTTC.

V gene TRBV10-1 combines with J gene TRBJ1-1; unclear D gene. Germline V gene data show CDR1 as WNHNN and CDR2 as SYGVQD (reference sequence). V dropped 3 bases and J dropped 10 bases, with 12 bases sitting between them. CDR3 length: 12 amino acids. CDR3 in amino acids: CASSDGSPAAFF. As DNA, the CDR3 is TGCGCCAGCAGTGACGGTTCCCCTGCAGCTTTCTTT.

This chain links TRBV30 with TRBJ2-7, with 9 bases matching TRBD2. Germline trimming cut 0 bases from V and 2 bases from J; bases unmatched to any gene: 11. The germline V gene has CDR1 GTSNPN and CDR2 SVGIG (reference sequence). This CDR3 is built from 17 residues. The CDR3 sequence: CAWSVRGASGTTYEQYF. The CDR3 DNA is TGTGCCTGGAGTGTACGGGGAGCTAGCGGGACAACCTACGAGCAGTACTTC.

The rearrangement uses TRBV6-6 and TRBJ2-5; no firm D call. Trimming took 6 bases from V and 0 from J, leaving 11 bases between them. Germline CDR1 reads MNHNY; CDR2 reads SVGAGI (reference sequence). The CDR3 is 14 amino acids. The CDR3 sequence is CASSRGSYQETQYF. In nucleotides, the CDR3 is TGTGCCAGCAGCCGAGGATCGTACCAAGAGACCCAGTACTTC.

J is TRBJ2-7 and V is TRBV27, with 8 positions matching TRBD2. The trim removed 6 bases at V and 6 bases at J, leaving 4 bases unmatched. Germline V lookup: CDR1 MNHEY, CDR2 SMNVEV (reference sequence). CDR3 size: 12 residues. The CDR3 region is CASSPGGGEQYF. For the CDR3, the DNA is TGTGCCAGCAGCCCCGGGGGGGGCGAGCAGTACTTC.

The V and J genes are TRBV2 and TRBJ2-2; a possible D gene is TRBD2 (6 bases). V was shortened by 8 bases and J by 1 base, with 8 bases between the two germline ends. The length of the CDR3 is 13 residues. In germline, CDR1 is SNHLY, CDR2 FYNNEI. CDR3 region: CASGTQNTGELFF. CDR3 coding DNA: TGTGCCAGCGGGACTCAGAACACCGGGGAGCTGTTTTTT.

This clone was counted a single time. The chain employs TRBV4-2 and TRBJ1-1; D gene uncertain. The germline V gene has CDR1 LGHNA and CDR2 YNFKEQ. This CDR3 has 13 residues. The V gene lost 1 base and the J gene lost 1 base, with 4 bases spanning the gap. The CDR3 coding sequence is TGTGCCAGCAGCCAAGTTCAGAACACTGAAGCTTTCTTT. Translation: CASSQVQNTEAFF.

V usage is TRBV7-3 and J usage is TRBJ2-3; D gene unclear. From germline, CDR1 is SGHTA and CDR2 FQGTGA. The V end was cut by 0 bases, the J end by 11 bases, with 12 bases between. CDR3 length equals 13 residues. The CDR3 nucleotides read TGTGCCAGCAGCTTAACAAATCGGCTAGGGCAGTATTTT. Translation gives CASSLTNRLGQYF.

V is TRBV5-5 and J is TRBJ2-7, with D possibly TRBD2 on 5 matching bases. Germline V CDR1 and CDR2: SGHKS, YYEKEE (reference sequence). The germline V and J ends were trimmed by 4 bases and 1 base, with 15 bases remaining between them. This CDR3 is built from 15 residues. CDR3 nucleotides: TGTGCCAGCAGCCCTGTAGCGACTGTTTCCTACGAGCAGTACTTC. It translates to CASSPVATVSYEQYF.

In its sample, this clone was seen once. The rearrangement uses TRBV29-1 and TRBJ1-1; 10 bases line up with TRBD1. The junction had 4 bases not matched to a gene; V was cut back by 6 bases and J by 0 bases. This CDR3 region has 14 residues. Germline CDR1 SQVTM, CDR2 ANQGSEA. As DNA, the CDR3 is TGCAGCGTGGGACAGGGGTCGGTGAACACTGAAGCTTTCTTT. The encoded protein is CSVGQGSVNTEAFF.

The CDR3 nucleotides read TGTGCCAGCAGCGCCGTGAGCGGGGGGCCCGGGGAGACCCAGTACTTC. Encoded protein: CASSAVSGGPGETQYF. The chain links TRBV11-1 to TRBJ2-5; 9 bases fit TRBD2. Germline V gives CDR1 SGHAT, CDR2 FQDESV (reference sequence). The CDR3 contains 16 residues. V gave up 5 bases and J gave up 5 bases; unmatched junction bases: 12.

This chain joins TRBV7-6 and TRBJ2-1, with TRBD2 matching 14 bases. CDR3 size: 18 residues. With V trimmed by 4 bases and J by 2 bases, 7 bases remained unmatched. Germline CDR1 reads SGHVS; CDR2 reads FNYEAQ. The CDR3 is CASSSTSGGAFPYNEQFF. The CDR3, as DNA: TGTGCCAGCAGCTCGACTAGCGGGGGGGCCTTTCCCTACAATGAGCAGTTCTTC.

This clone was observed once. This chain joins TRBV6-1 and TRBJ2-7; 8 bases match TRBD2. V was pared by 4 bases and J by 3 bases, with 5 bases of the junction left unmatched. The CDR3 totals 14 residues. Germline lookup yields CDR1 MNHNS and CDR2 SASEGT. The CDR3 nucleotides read TGTGCCAGCAGTGGGAGGGGGACTAGCTACGAGCAGTACTTC. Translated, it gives CASSGRGTSYEQYF.

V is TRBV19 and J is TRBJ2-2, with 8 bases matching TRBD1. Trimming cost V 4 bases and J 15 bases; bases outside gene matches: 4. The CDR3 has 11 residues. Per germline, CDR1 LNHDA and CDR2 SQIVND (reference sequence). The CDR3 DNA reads TGTGCCAGTAGTACAGGGGGCTGGTTGTTTTTT. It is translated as CASSTGGWLFF.

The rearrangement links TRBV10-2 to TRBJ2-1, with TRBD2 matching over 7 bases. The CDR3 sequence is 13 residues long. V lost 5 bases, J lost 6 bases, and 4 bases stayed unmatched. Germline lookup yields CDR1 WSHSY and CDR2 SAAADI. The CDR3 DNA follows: TGCGCCAGCAGTACTAGCGAAACCAATGAGCAGTTCTTC. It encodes CASSTSETNEQFF.

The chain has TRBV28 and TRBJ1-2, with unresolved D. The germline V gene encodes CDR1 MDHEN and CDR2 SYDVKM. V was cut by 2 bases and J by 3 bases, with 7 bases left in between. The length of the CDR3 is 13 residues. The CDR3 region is CASSLGTDYGYTF. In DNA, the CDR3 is TGTGCCAGCAGTTTAGGAACAGACTATGGCTACACCTTC.

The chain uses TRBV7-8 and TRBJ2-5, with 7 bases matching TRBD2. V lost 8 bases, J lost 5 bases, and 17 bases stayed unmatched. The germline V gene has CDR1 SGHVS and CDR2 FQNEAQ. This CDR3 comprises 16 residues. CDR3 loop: CASRRRDYQKGETQYF. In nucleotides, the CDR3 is TGTGCCAGCCGTCGGCGGGACTATCAAAAGGGGGAGACCCAGTACTTC.

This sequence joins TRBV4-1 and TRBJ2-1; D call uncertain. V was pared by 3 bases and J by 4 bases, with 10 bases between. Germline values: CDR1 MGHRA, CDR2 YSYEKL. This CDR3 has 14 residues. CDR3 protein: CASSHRETYNEQFF. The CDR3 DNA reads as TGCGCCAGCAGCCACAGAGAGACATACAATGAGCAGTTCTTC.

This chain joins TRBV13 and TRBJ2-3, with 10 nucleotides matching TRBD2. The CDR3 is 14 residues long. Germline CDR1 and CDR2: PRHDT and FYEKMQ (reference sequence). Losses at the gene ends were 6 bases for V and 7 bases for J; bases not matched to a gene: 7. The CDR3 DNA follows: TGTGCCAGCAGTCACCTAGCGGGAGTAAATACGCAGTATTTT. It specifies CASSHLAGVNTQYF.

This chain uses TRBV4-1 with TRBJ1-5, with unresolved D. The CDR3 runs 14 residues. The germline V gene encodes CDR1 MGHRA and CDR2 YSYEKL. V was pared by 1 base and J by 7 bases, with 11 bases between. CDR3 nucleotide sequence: TGCGCCAGCAGCCAAGTGGGGAGGGAACAGCCCCAGCATTTT. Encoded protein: CASSQVGREQPQHF.

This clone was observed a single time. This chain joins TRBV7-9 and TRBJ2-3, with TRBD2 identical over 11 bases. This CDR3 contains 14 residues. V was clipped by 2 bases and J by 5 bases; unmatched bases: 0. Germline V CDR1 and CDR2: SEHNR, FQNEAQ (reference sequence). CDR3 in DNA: TGTGCCAGCAGCTTAACTAGCGGGAGAGATACGCAGTATTTT. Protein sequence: CASSLTSGRDTQYF. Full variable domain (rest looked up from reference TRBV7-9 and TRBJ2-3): DTGVSQNPRHKITKRGQNVTFRCDPISEHNRLYWYRQTLGQGPEFLTYFQNEAQLEKSRLLSDRFSAERPKGSFSTLEIQRTEQGDSAMYLCASSLTSGRDTQYFGPGTRLTVL.

The CDR3 here is CASSTGTGANVLTF. CDR3 bases: TGTGCCAGTAGTACAGGGACTGGGGCCAACGTCCTGACTTTC. The chain has TRBV19 and TRBJ2-6; D may be TRBD1 (5 bases). CDR3 length: 14 residues. Trimming removed 4 bases at V and 2 bases at J, with 6 bases between. Germline lookup yields CDR1 LNHDA and CDR2 SQIVND (reference sequence).